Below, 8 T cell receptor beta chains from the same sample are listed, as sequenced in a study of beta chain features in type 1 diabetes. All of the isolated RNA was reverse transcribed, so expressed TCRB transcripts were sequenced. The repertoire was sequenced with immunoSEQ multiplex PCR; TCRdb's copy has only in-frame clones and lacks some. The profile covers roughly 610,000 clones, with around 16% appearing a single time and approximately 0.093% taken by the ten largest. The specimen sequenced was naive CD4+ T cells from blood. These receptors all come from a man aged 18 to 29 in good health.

The chain's CDR3 is CAWSLSRTSGGYTQYF. The DNA of the CDR3 is TGTGCCTGGAGTCTCAGCCGGACTAGCGGGGGTTATACGCAGTATTTT. This chain connects TRBV30 to TRBJ2-3; 13 bases match TRBD2. With 2 bases clipped from V and 7 bases from J, the junction kept 9 bases outside the gene matches. CDR1 is GTSNPN, CDR2 SVGIG, per germline (reference sequence). CDR3 length: 16 amino acids.

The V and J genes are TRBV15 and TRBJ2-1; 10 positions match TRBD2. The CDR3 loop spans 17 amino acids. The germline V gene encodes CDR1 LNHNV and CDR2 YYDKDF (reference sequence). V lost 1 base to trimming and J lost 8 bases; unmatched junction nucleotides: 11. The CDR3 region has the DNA TGTGCCACCAGCAGAGGTAGGGCTAGCGGGAGTGGGGATGAGCAGTTCTTC. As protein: CATSRGRASGSGDEQFF.

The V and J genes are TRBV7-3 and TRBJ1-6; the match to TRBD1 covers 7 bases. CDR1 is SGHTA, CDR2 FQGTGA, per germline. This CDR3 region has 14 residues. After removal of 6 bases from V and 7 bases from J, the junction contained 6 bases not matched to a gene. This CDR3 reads CASRSGQNNSPLHF. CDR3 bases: TGTGCCAGCAGATCGGGACAGAACAATTCACCCCTCCACTTT.

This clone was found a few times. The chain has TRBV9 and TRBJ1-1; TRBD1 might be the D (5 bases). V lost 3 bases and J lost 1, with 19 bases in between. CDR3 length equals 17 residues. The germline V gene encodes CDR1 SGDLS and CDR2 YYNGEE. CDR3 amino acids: CASSGAHGGFENTEAFF. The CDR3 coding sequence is TGTGCCAGCAGCGGAGCTCATGGGGGGTTTGAGAACACTGAAGCTTTCTTT.

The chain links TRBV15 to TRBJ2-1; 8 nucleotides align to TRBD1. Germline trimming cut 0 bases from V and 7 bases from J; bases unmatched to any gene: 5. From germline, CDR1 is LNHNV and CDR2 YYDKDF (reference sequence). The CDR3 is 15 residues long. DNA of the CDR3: TGTGCCACCAGCAGAGAGACAGGGGTGTCGAATGAGCAGTTCTTC. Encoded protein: CATSRETGVSNEQFF.

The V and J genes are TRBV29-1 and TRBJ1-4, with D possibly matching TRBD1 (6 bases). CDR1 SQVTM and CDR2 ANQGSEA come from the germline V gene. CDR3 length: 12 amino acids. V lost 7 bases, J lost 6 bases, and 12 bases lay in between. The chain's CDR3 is CSATKGDEKLFF. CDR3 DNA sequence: TGCAGCGCTACTAAGGGGGATGAAAAACTGTTTTTT.

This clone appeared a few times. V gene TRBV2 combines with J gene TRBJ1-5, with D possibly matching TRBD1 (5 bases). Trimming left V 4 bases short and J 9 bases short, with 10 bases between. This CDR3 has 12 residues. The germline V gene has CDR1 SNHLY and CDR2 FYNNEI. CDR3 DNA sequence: TGTGCCAGCAGTGCAGGGAGCAGGCCCCAGCATTTT. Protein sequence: CASSAGSRPQHF.

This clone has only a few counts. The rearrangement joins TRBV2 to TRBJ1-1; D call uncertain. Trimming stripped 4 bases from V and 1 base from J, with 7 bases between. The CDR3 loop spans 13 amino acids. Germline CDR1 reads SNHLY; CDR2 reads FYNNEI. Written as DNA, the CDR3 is TGTGCCAGCAGTGGTACCGCGAACACTGAAGCTTTCTTT. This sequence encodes CASSGTANTEAFF. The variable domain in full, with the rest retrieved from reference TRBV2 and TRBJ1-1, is EPEVTQTPSHQVTQMGQEVILRCVPISNHLYFYWYRQILGQKVEFLVSFYNNEISEKSEIFDDQFSVERPDGSNFTLKIRSTKLEDSAMYFCASSGTANTEAFFGQGTRLTVV.